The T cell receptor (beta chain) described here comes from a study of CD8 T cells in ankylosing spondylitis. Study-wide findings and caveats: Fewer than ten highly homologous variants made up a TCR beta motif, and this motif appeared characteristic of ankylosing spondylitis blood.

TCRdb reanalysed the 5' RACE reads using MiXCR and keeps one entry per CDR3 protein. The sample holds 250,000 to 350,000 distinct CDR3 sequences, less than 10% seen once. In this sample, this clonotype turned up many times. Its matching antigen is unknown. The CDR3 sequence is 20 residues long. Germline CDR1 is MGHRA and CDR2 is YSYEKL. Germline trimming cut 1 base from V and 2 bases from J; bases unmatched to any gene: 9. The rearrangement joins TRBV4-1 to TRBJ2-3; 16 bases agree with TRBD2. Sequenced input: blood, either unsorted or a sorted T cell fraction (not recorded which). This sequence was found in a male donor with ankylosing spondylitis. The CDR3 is CASSQGRLGLAGGHTDTQYF. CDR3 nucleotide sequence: TGCGCCAGCAGCCAAGGACGCCTGGGACTAGCGGGAGGGCACACAGATACGCAGTATTTT.